This T cell receptor (beta chain) stems from a study of human T cells and chemical hapten exposure. Study background: Small pooled library volume differences chiefly drove per-sample TCR yield variation.

This CDR3 has 12 amino acids. CDR1 is SQVTM and CDR2 is ANQGSEA in the germline V gene. Losses at the gene ends were 4 bases for V and 4 bases for J; bases not matched to a gene: 4. Indicated time point: patch test 2, 6 weeks after DPC sensitization. The treatment: therapeutic diphenylcyclopropenone sensitization with weekly scalp DPC. Library preparation tagged each individual cDNA molecule with a unique molecular identifier. TCRdb reprocessed the RACE reads with MiXCR, giving one entry per CDR3 protein. The table includes 70,000 to 90,000 distinct CDR3 sequences, roughly 10% detected once. The sequences come from whole blood, collected in connection with sensitization to the hapten diphenylcyclopropenone (DPC). This sequence originates from a woman between 45 and 60 years old with alopecia areata. Some clones in this sample may be carry-over from other donors' samples. The rearrangement uses TRBV29-1 and TRBJ2-7; 7 bases fit TRBD1. In DNA form, the CDR3 reads TGCAGCGTTGGGGAACAGGGGTACGAGCAGTACTTC. Amino acids: CSVGEQGYEQYF.